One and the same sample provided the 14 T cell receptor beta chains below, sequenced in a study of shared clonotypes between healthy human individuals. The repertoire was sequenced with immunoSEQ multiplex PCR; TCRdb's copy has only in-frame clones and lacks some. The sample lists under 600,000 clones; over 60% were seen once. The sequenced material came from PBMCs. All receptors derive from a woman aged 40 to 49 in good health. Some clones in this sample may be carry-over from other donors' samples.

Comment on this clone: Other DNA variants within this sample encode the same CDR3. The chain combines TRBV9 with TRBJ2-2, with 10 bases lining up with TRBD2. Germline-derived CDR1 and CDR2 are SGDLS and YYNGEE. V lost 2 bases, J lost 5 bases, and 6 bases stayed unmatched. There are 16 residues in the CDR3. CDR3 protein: CASSVGLAGVTGELFF. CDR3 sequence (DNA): TGTGCCAGCAGCGTTGGGCTAGCGGGAGTTACCGGGGAGCTGTTTTTT.

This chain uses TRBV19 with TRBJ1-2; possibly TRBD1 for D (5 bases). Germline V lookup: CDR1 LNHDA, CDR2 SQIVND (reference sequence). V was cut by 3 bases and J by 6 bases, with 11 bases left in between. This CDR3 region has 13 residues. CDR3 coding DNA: TGTGCCAGTAGTATCGGGACCGAAGATGGCTACACCTTC. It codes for CASSIGTEDGYTF.

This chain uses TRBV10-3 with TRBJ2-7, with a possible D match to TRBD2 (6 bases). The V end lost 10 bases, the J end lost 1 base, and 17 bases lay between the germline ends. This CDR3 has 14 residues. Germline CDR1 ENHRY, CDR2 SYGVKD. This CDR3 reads CATQAGLLSYEQYF. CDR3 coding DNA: TGTGCCACTCAAGCGGGTCTCTTATCCTACGAGCAGTACTTC.

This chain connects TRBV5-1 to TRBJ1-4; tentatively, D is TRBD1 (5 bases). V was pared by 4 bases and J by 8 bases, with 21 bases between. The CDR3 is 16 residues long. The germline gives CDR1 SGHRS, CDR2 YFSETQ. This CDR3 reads CASSLGDVDIGEKLFF. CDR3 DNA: TGCGCCAGCAGCCTAGGGGATGTTGATATTGGAGAAAAACTGTTTTTT. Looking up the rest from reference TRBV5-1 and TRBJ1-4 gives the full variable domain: KAGVTQTPRYLIKTRGQQVTLSCSPISGHRSVSWYQQTPGQGLQFLFEYFSETQRNKGNFPGRFSGRQFSNSRSEMNVSTLELGDSALYLCASSLGDVDIGEKLFFGSGTQLSVL.

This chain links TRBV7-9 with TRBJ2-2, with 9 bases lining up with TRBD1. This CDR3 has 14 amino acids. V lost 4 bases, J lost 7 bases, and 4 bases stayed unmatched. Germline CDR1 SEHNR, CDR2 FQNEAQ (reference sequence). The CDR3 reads CASSSLGQGGELFF. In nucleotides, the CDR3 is TGTGCCAGCAGCTCTCTGGGACAGGGCGGGGAGCTGTTTTTT.

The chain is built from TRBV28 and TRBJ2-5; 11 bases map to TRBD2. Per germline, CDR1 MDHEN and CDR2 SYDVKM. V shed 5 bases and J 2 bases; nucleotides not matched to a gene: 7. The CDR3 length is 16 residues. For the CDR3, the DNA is TGTGCCAGCAGTCGGCGACTAGCGGGAATTCAAGAGACCCAGTACTTC. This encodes CASSRRLAGIQETQYF.

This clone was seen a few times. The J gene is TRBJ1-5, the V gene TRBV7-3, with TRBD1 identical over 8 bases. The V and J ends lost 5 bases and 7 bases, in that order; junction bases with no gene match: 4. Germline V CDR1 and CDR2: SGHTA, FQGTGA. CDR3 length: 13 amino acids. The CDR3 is CASSKDRAQPQHF. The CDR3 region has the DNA TGTGCCAGCAGCAAGGACAGGGCCCAGCCCCAGCATTTT. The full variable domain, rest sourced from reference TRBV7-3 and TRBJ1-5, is GAGVSQTPSNKVTEKGKYVELRCDPISGHTALYWYRQSLGQGPEFLIYFQGTGAADDSGLPNDRFFAVRPEGSVSTLKIQRTERGDSAVYLCASSKDRAQPQHFGDGTRLSIL.

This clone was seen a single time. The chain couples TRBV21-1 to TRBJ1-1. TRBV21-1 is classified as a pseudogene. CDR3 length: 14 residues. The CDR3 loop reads CASTYSGANTEAFF. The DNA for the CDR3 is TGTGCCAGCACCTATAGCGGAGCGAACACTGAAGCTTTCTTT.

The CDR3 sequence is CASSPRQGQITEAFF. The CDR3 DNA is TGTGCCAGCAGCCCAAGACAGGGGCAGATCACTGAAGCTTTCTTT. V is TRBV6-6 and J is TRBJ1-1, with TRBD1 matching over 8 bases. After removal of 6 bases from V and 4 bases from J, the junction contained 10 bases not matched to a gene. CDR3 size: 15 residues. The V gene's germline CDR1 is MNHNY and CDR2 SVGAGI (reference sequence).

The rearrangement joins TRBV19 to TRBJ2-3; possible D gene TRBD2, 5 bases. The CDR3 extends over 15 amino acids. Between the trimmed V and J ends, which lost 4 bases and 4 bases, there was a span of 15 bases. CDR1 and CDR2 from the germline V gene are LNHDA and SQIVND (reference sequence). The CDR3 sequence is CASSRSGVGADTQYF. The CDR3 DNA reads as TGTGCCAGTAGTAGGTCCGGGGTGGGAGCAGATACGCAGTATTTT.

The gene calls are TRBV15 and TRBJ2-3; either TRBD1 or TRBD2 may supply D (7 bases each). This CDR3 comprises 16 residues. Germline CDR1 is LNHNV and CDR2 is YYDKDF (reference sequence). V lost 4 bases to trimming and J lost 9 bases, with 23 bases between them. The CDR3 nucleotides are TGTGCCACCAGCACCCCAGGGGGGAGGGCCGTTGGGACGCAGTATTTT. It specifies CATSTPGGRAVGTQYF.

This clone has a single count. CDR3 nucleotides: TGCGCCAGCAGTTCTAGGACAGGGGACACCTACGAGCAGTACTTC. It translates to CASSSRTGDTYEQYF. V usage is TRBV5-1 and J usage is TRBJ2-7; the match to TRBD1 covers 9 bases. Germline values: CDR1 SGHRS, CDR2 YFSETQ. The CDR3 has 15 amino acids. V lost 5 bases to trimming and J lost 2 bases; unmatched junction nucleotides: 8. Full variable domain (outside the CDR3, taken from reference TRBV5-1 and TRBJ2-7): KAGVTQTPRYLIKTRGQQVTLSCSPISGHRSVSWYQQTPGQGLQFLFEYFSETQRNKGNFPGRFSGRQFSNSRSEMNVSTLELGDSALYLCASSSRTGDTYEQYFGPGTRLTVT.

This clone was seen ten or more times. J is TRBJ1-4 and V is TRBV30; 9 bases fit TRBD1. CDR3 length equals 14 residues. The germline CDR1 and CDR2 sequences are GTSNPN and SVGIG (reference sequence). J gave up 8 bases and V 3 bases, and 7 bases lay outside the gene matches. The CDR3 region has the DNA TGTGCCTGGAGAAAACAGGGGGCCGGAGAAAAACTGTTTTTT. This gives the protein CAWRKQGAGEKLFF.

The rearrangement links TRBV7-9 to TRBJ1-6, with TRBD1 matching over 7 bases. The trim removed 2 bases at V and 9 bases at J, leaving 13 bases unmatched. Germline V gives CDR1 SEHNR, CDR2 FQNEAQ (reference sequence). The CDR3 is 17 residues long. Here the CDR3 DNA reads TGTGCCAGCAGCTTACCCGCCACAGGGGTAGTAGGTTCACCCCTCCACTTT. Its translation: CASSLPATGVVGSPLHF. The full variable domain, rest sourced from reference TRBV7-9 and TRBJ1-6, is DTGVSQNPRHKITKRGQNVTFRCDPISEHNRLYWYRQTLGQGPEFLTYFQNEAQLEKSRLLSDRFSAERPKGSFSTLEIQRTEQGDSAMYLCASSLPATGVVGSPLHFGNGTRLTVT.